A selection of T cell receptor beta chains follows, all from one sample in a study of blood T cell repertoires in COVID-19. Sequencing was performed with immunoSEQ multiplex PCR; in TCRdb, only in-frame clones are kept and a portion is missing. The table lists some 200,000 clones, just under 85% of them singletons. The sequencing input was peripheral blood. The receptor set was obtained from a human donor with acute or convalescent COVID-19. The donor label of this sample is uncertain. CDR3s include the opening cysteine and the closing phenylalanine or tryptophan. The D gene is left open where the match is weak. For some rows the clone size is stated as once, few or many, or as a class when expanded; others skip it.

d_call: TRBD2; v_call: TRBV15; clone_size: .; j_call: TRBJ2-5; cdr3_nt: TGTGCCACCAGCAGAGATCGGGGAGGAACTAGCGGGAACCAAGAGACCCAGTACTTC; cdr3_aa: CATSRDRGGTSGNQETQYF
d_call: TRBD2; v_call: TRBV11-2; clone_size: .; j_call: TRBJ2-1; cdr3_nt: TGTGCCAGCAGCTACGCGACTAGCGGGAGTTACAATGAGCAGTTCTTC; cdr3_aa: CASSYATSGSYNEQFF
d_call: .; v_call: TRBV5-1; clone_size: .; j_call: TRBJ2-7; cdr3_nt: TGCGCCAGCAGCGAGTCTGGCTACGAGCAGTACTTC; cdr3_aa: CASSESGYEQYF
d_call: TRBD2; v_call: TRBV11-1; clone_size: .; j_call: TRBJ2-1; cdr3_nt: TGTGCCAGCAGCAGACTAGCGGGGCTAAGCTACAATGAGCAGTTCTTC; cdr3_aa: CASSRLAGLSYNEQFF
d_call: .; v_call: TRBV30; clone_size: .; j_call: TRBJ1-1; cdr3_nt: TGTGCCTGGAGTGGACAGTCGAACACTGAAGCTTTCTTT; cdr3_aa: CAWSGQSNTEAFF
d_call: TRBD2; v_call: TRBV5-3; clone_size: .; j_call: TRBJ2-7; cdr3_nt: TGTGCCAGAAGCTTGAAGAAGGGACTAGCGGGAATCCCGAGCTCCTACGAGCAGTACTTC; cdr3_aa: CARSLKKGLAGIPSSYEQYF
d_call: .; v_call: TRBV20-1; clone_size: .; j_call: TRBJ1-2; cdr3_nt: TGCAGTGCTAGAGAGGAGCGGGGATACACCTTC; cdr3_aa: CSAREERGYTF
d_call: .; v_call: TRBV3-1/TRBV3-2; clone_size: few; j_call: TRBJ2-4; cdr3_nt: TGTGCCAGCAGCCCCCGGGTCCCTGCAAACATTCAGTACTTC; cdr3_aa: CASSPRVPANIQYF
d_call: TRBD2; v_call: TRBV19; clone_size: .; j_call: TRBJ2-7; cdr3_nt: TGTGCCAGTAGTGCCGGTAGCGGGAGGGACTACGAGCAGTACTTC; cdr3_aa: CASSAGSGRDYEQYF
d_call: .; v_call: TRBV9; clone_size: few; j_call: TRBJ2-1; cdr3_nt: TGTGCCAGCAGCGTAGGCGGCAGCGTCTCCTACAATGAGCAGTTCTTC; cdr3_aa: CASSVGGSVSYNEQFF
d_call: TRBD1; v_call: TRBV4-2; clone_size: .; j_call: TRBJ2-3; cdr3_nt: TGTGCCAGCAGCCAAGATCCAGCCCAACAGGGGATCTTGGGAGATACGCAGTATTTT; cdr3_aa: CASSQDPAQQGILGDTQYF
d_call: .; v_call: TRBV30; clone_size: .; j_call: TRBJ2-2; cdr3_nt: TGTGGGGGGGCGGGAGACTCCACCGGGGAGCTGTTTTTT; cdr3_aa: CGGAGDSTGELFF
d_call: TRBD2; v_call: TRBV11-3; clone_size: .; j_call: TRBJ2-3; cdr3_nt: TGTGCCAGCAGCCCCGGCACTAGCGGGAGGGGAGATACGCAGTATTTT; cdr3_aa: CASSPGTSGRGDTQYF
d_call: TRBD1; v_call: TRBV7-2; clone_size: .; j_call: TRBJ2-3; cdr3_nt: TGTGCCAGCAGCCAACAGGGGTATAGCACAGATACGCAGTATTTT; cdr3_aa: CASSQQGYSTDTQYF
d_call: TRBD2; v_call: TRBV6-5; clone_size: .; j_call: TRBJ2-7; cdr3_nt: TGTGCCAGCAGTTACACGGGACTAGCGGGAGCCTACGAGCAGTACTTC; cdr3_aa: CASSYTGLAGAYEQYF
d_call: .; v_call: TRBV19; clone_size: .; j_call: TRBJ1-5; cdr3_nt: TGTGCCAGTAGTATCCTCTTGGGGCAGGGTAGTCAGCCCCAGCATTTT; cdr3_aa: CASSILLGQGSQPQHF
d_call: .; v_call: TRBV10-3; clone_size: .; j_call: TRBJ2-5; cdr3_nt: TGTGCCATCAGTCGACAGATCAAAGAGACCCAGTACTTC; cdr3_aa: CAISRQIKETQYF
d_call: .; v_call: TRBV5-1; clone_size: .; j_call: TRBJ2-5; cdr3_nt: TGCGCCAGCAGCTTACAGGGGAGGAGGGAGACCCAGTACTTC; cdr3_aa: CASSLQGRRETQYF
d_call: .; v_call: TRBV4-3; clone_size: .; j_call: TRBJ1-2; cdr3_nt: TGCGCCAGCAGCCAATCGACACTTACTAACTATGGCTACACCTTC; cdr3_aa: CASSQSTLTNYGYTF
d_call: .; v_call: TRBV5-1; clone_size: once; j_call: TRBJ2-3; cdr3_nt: TGCGCCAGCAGCTTCGACGGGAGAGGTACGCAGTATTTT; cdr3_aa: CASSFDGRGTQYF
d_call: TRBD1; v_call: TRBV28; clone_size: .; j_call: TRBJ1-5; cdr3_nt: TGTGCCAGCAGTGCCCACAGGGGTAGCAATCAGCCCCAGCATTTT; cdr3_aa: CASSAHRGSNQPQHF
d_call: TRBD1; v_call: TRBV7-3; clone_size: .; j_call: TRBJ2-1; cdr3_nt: TGTGCCAGCAGCTTAACTCGAGGGGACAGGCAGTTCTTC; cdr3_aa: CASSLTRGDRQFF
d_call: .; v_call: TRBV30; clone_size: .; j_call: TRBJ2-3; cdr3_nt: TGTGCCTGGAGTGTACGAATAGCCGAGACAGATACGCAGTATTTT; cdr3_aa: CAWSVRIAETDTQYF